This T cell receptor (beta chain) was found in a study of T cells in Graves' hyperthyroidism and ophthalmopathy. The V and J ends lost 5 bases and 3 bases respectively, with 8 bases between them. CDR1 KGHSH and CDR2 LQKENI come from the germline V gene. This CDR3 has 12 amino acids. TCR beta CDR3 sequences were amplified from RNA transcripts. The study used the HTBI primer set for a first-round RT-PCR of the TCR CDR3. TCRdb independently ran MiXCR on the multiplex PCR reads; one entry per CDR3 protein. The sample contains under 800,000 distinct CDR3 sequences, around 13% of which appear only once. Patients aged 18 to 65 with hyperthyroidism were newly diagnosed, with duration under 2 months. This clonotype showed up many times.

Sample: blood. The rearrangement links TRBV18 to TRBJ2-7, with D hard to call. This clonotype was obtained from a woman in her late teens or twenties with Graves' hyperthyroidism. The CDR3 here is CASSLDIYEQYF. The CDR3 DNA is TGTGCCAGCTCATTAGATATCTACGAGCAGTACTTC.